A few counts support the clone carrying this T cell receptor beta chain. Its specificity is unknown. This sample is part of a study of T-cell reconstitution after alpha-beta-depleted transplantation in children. Study findings and constraints: Among T cells one year after transplant, newly produced cells accounted for most counts and diversity. High day-60 TCRbeta diversity in some patients came from surviving recipient T cells and thymic progenitors. There were reportedly several hundred expanded graft clones from which alpha-beta T cells came about two months after transplant.

Unique molecular identifiers were incorporated during preparation of the TCRbeta library. TCRdb used MiXCR to reprocess the PCR reads, holding one entry per CDR3 protein. Of around 200,000 distinct CDR3 sequences listed, about a sixth are singletons. This CDR3 spans 13 amino acids. Germline CDR1 reads SNHLY; CDR2 reads FYNNEI. V shed 6 bases and J shed 4 bases, with 12 bases lying between them. The chain carries TRBV2 and TRBJ1-1; no clear D gene. The sample consisted of PBMCs, mostly from graft donor cells, taken 360 days after TCRalphabeta/CD19-depleted stem cell transplant. This sequence was found in a male patient under 10 years old who had a stem cell transplant for acute lymphoblastic leukemia, so the T cells may come from the graft donor. The chain's CDR3 is CASSPTISTEAFF. The CDR3 DNA sequence: TGTGCCAGCAGCCCCACTATAAGCACTGAAGCTTTCTTT.